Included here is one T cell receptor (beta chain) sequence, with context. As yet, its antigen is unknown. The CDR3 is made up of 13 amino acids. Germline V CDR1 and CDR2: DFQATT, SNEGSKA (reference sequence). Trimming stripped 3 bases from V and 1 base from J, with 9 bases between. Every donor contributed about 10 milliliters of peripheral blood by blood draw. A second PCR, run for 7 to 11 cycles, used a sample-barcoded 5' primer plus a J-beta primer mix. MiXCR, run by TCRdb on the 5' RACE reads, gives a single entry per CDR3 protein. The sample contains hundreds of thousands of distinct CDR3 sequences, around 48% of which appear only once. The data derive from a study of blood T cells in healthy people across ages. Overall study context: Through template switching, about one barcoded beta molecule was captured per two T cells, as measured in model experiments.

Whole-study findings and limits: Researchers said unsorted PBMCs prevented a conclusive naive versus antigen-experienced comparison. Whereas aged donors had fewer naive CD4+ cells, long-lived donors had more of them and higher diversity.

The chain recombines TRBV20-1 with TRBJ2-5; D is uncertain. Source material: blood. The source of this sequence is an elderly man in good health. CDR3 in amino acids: CSARESLQETQYF. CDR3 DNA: TGCAGTGCTAGGGAGTCCCTCCAAGAGACCCAGTACTTC.